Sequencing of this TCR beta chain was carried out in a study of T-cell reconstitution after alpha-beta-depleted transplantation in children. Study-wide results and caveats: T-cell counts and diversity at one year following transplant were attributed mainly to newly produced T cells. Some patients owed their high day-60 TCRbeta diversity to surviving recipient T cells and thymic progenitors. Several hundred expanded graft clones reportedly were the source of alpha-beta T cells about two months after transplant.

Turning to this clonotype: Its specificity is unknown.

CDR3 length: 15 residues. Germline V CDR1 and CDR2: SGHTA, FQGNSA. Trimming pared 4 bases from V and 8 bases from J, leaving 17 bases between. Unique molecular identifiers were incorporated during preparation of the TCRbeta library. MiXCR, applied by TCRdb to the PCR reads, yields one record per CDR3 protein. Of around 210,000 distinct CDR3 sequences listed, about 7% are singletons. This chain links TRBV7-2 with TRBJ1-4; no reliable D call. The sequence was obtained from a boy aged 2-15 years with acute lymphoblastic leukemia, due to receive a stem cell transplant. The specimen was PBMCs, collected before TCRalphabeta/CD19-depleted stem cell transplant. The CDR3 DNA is TGTGCCAGCAGCTACGAGGGCTACCTCGGAGAAAAACTGTTTTTT. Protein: CASSYEGYLGEKLFF.